The TCR beta chain described here comes from a study of shared clonotypes between healthy human individuals. Whole-study context: Used for every donor were three CD4 naive, three CD4 memory, two CD8 naive and one CD8 memory plate.

Donors, without exception, were Caucasian adults residing in Nashville, Tennessee. Of note for this clone: The antigen is unknown.

Each cell subset's genomic DNA was divided evenly among several immunoSEQ plates. Profiled with immunoSEQ multiplex PCR; TCRdb holds only in-frame clones, not every one. The sample has over a million clones; about 75% are singletons. Study-wide results and caveats: Estimated richness was generally greater in naive than memory subsets.

The V end lost 8 bases, the J end lost 5 bases, and 16 bases lay between the germline ends. The germline V gene encodes CDR1 MDHEN and CDR2 SYDVKM. The CDR3 covers 15 residues. This clonotype originated in a man younger than 30 in good health. The sequenced sample consisted of memory CD4+ T cells sorted from blood. Sample subset: CD45RA-negative fraction. The rearrangement links TRBV28 to TRBJ1-6, with a possible D match to TRBD1 (5 bases). CDR3 nucleotide sequence: TGTGCCAGCCTTGGGGCAGGAGATAATAATTCACCCCTCCACTTT. Translated: CASLGAGDNNSPLHF. The full variable domain, rest sourced from reference TRBV28 and TRBJ1-6, is DVKVTQSSRYLVKRTGEKVFLECVQDMDHENMFWYRQDPGLGLRLIYFSYDVKMKEKGDIPEGYSVSREKKERFSLILESASTNQTSMYLCASLGAGDNNSPLHFGNGTRLTVT.